A selection of T cell receptor beta chains follows, all from one sample in a study of identical twins. TCRdb recomputed calls from the 5' RACE reads with MiXCR, one row per CDR3 protein. The table lists 400,000 to 650,000 distinct CDR3 sequences, about 20% of them singletons. This sample also belongs to another study, concerning T cells expressing NK-cell markers.

Sequenced: CD4+ T cells sorted from blood. These receptors originate from a young woman in good health. CDR3s include the opening cysteine and the closing phenylalanine or tryptophan. Each record gives: D gene, clone size, J gene, V gene, CDR3 DNA, CDR3 protein. The D gene is left open where the match is weak. Some rows mark clone size as missing; the rest say once, few, many or name a class of expanded clone.

. few TRBJ2-6 TRBV6-5 TGTGCCAGCAGTTACTCGGCGAGGGGGGCCAACGTCCTGACTTTC CASSYSARGANVLTF
TRBD2 few TRBJ2-3 TRBV5-1 TGCGCCAGCAGCTCCCGTATAGCGGGAGCCACAGATACGCAGTATTTT CASSSRIAGATDTQYF
. . TRBJ2-7 TRBV12-3/TRBV12-4 TGTGCCAGCAGGAGTGCAGGGGTTGACGAGCAGTACTTC CASRSAGVDEQYF
TRBD2 few TRBJ2-1 TRBV5-1 TGCGCCAGCAGCTCCGGGACTAGCGGGAGAGGGCGGTACAATGAGCAGTTCTTC CASSSGTSGRGRYNEQFF
TRBD2 few TRBJ2-3 TRBV7-2 TGTGCCAGCAGCTTCTTAGCGGGAGGTTCAGATACGCAGTATTTT CASSFLAGGSDTQYF
TRBD2 . TRBJ2-5 TRBV4-2 TGTGCCAGCAGCCAGCGGGGGAACCAAGAGACCCAGTACTTC CASSQRGNQETQYF
TRBD2 few TRBJ2-1 TRBV6-4 TGTGCCAGCAGCGGGACTAGCGGGTTCAATGAGCAGTTCTTC CASSGTSGFNEQFF
TRBD1 few TRBJ2-5 TRBV10-1 TGCGCCAGCAGTGGGCCTGGGACAGCCCAAGAGACCCAGTACTTC CASSGPGTAQETQYF
TRBD2 . TRBJ2-1 TRBV20-1 TGCAGTTCGGGGGAGGGGTCTCTAGATGAGCAGTTCTTC CSSGEGSLDEQFF
TRBD1 many TRBJ2-1 TRBV20-1 TGCAGTGCTAGAGTGTGGGACAGGGGAAGCAATGAGCAGTTCTTC CSARVWDRGSNEQFF
. . TRBJ1-2 TRBV6-5 TGTGCCAGTAGTTACGTATCGGGACTTGGCTATGGCTACACCTTC CASSYVSGLGYGYTF
TRBD1 . TRBJ2-1 TRBV7-3 TGTGCCAGCAGCTTAGGACAGGGTGGGCAGTTCTTC CASSLGQGGQFF
TRBD2 few TRBJ2-3 TRBV6-1 TGTGCCAGCAGGCCTAGCGGGGGGGATAGCACAGATACGCAGTATTTT CASRPSGGDSTDTQYF
. few TRBJ1-3 TRBV12-3/TRBV12-4 TGTGCCAGCAGAAAGACAGGCCCTGGAAACACCATATATTTT CASRKTGPGNTIYF
. . TRBJ2-7 TRBV10-3 TGTGCCATCAGCGGTCCAGGGAAGCCAACCTACGAGCAGTACTTC CAISGPGKPTYEQYF
TRBD2 few TRBJ2-1 TRBV7-9 TGTGCCAGCAGCTTAGGGCTGAGCGGGAGTCCCACCCTAGAGCAGTTCTTC CASSLGLSGSPTLEQFF
. many TRBJ2-5 TRBV5-1 TGCGCCAGCACCCTTCAAGGAGGACAAGAGACCCAGTACTTC CASTLQGGQETQYF
. few TRBJ1-5 TRBV6-1 TGTGCCAGCAGTGAACTGGGCAATCAGCCCCAGCATTTT CASSELGNQPQHF
. few TRBJ2-4 TRBV20-1 TGCAGTGCTGGAGGGGTCGGAAACATTCAGTACTTC CSAGGVGNIQYF
TRBD2 few TRBJ2-3 TRBV9 TGTGCCAGCAGCGTAGTACTAGCGGCAGATACGCAGTATTTT CASSVVLAADTQYF
. few TRBJ2-1 TRBV7-9 TGTGCCAGCTTGCCCCTGGGTGCGGACAGCGGACCCAATGAGCAGTTCTTC CASLPLGADSGPNEQFF
. medium-sized TRBJ2-1 TRBV5-1 TGCGCCAGCAGCTTAGGGGGAAATGAGCAGTTCTTC CASSLGGNEQFF
. . TRBJ2-7 TRBV24-1 TGTGCCCTAAGTAGCGGTGGGCAGTACTTC CALSSGGQYF
. . TRBJ2-6 TRBV27 TGTGCCGTGGGGGGTGGATGGGGATCCAACGTCCTGACTTTC CAVGGGWGSNVLTF
. few TRBJ1-2 TRBV20-1 TGCAGTGCTAGAAGGACAGCCCGTTACTATGGCTACACCTTC CSARRTARYYGYTF